Presented here are 30 T cell receptor beta chains from one specimen sequenced in a study of blood T cell repertoires in COVID-19. TCRdb's table, derived via immunoSEQ multiplex PCR, lists solely in-frame clones and lacks some. Here the sample spans over 350,000 clones, roughly nine tenths being singletons. Sequenced input: PBMCs or T cells enriched from blood (not recorded which). All receptors derive from a woman aged 35 to 49 who had been exposed to COVID-19.

This rearrangement joins TRBV4-3 to TRBJ1-3, with 11 nucleotides matching TRBD1. This CDR3 is built from 15 residues. Unmatched junction bases numbered 2, after V lost 3 bases and J lost 4 bases. Looked up from germline, CDR1 is LGHNA and CDR2 is YSLEER. CDR3 DNA sequence: TGCGCCAGCAGCCAGGACAGGGGGCTCGGAAACACCATATATTTT. Encoded protein: CASSQDRGLGNTIYF.

The chain recombines TRBV18 with TRBJ1-1; the match to TRBD1 covers 7 bases. Trimming cost V 3 bases and J 2 bases; bases outside gene matches: 9. The V gene's germline CDR1 is KGHSH and CDR2 LQKENI. The CDR3 runs to 16 residues. The CDR3: CASSPNKDRSNTEAFF. The DNA of the CDR3 is TGTGCCAGCTCACCGAACAAGGACAGGAGCAACACTGAAGCTTTCTTT.

This clone was recorded only once. The J gene is TRBJ1-6, the V gene TRBV14, with D perhaps TRBD1 (5 bases). The CDR3 is 14 amino acids. V lost 0 bases, J lost 7 bases, and 7 bases lay in between. Germline assignment: CDR1 SGHDN and CDR2 FVKESK. The CDR3 DNA sequence: TGTGCCAGCAGCCAAGAGGGGCCAAATTCACCCCTCCACTTT. This translates into CASSQEGPNSPLHF.

V and J are TRBV12-5 and TRBJ1-4; no clear D gene. Trimming cost V 6 bases and J 11 bases, with 16 bases left between them. Germline CDR1 reads LGHNT; CDR2 reads FRNRAP. The CDR3 covers 13 residues. The CDR3 protein is CASGTEAVSKLFF. The CDR3 DNA reads TGTGCTAGTGGAACGGAGGCCGTGTCTAAACTGTTTTTT.

This clone has just one count. The genes are TRBV15 and TRBJ2-5, with a tentative D call TRBD2 (6 bases). Per the germline V gene, CDR1 is LNHNV and CDR2 is YYDKDF (reference sequence). Trimming pared 4 bases from V and 5 bases from J, leaving 14 bases between. The CDR3 is 14 amino acids. The CDR3 sequence: CATSTFTGAETQYF. The CDR3 DNA sequence: TGTGCCACCAGCACCTTCACGGGAGCGGAGACCCAGTACTTC.

This rearrangement joins TRBV19 to TRBJ2-2; 7 bases are shared with TRBD2. The junction had 4 bases not matched to a gene; V was cut back by 3 bases and J by 0 bases. The CDR3 sequence is 16 residues long. Germline V gives CDR1 LNHDA, CDR2 SQIVND (reference sequence). The chain's CDR3 is CASSIFLAANTGELFF. The CDR3 DNA reads as TGTGCCAGTAGTATCTTTCTAGCGGCGAACACCGGGGAGCTGTTTTTT.

This rearrangement joins TRBV10-3 to TRBJ2-1; 8 bases match TRBD1. CDR3 length: 15 residues. The V gene's germline CDR1 is ENHRY and CDR2 SYGVKD. Trimming cost V 2 bases and J 9 bases; bases outside gene matches: 9. This chain's CDR3 is CAISEAQGGLGEQFF. The CDR3 DNA sequence: TGTGCCATCAGTGAGGCACAGGGGGGTTTGGGTGAGCAGTTCTTC.

The rearrangement joins TRBV2 to TRBJ2-7, with 8 bases aligning to TRBD1. This CDR3 is built from 14 residues. The V gene's germline CDR1 is SNHLY and CDR2 FYNNEI. Trimming removed 6 bases from V and 2 bases from J; junction bases left unmatched: 6. The CDR3 DNA reads TGTGCCAGCAGGAGACAGGGGTTTACCTACGAGCAGTACTTC. This gives the protein CASRRQGFTYEQYF.

This chain links TRBV5-5 with TRBJ2-5; D is unresolved. V was pared by 5 bases and J by 2 bases, with 19 bases between. Per germline, CDR1 SGHKS and CDR2 YYEKEE (reference sequence). The CDR3 contains 16 residues. The CDR3 nucleotides are TGTGCCAGCAGGCTTGGCAGGTTAAGCCGACAAGAGACCCAGTACTTC. Translating gives CASRLGRLSRQETQYF.

This clone was seen once. The chain recombines TRBV12-5 with TRBJ1-6; 8 bases match TRBD1. Germline values: CDR1 LGHNT, CDR2 FRNRAP. J lost 7 bases, V lost 6 bases, and 5 bases had no gene match. There are 14 residues in the CDR3. The chain's CDR3 is CASGPGGENSPLHF. The CDR3 DNA reads as TGTGCTAGTGGCCCAGGGGGCGAGAATTCACCCCTCCACTTT.

The gene calls are TRBV18 and TRBJ1-1, with D hard to call. Germline values: CDR1 KGHSH, CDR2 LQKENI. With 3 bases removed from V and 3 bases from J, the gap between germline ends came to 8 bases. There are 13 residues in the CDR3. In DNA form, the CDR3 reads TGTGCCAGCTCACCGACGGGTGACACTGAAGCTTTCTTT. Translating it yields CASSPTGDTEAFF.

DNA of the CDR3: TGTGCCAGCAGCTTAGGTTTAGGGACAGGGGGCGCCTTCGACTATGGCTACACCTTC. Its translation: CASSLGLGTGGAFDYGYTF. The V gene is TRBV5-6, the J gene TRBJ1-2, with 12 bases aligning to TRBD1. Germline V gene lookup returns CDR1 SGHDT and CDR2 YYEEEE. The CDR3 is 19 amino acids. Trimming removed 2 bases from V and 3 bases from J; junction bases left unmatched: 14.

The chain has TRBV5-4 and TRBJ2-5, with a weak D call TRBD1 (5 bases). The germline V and J ends were trimmed by 0 bases and 1 base, with 13 bases remaining between them. The CDR3 is 16 amino acids. Germline CDR1 SGHNT, CDR2 YYREEE (reference sequence). The CDR3 loop reads CASSLVGRISQETQYF. The CDR3 DNA sequence: TGTGCCAGCAGCTTGGTGGGGCGCATCAGCCAAGAGACCCAGTACTTC.

This rearrangement joins TRBV24-1 to TRBJ2-1, with 9 bases aligning to TRBD1. Losses at the gene ends were 7 bases for V and 9 bases for J; bases not matched to a gene: 6. This CDR3 spans 13 amino acids. Germline CDR1 is KGHDR and CDR2 is SFDVKD. CDR3 sequence (DNA): TGTGCCACCAGACAACAGGGGGCGGGTGAGCAGTTCTTC. The encoded protein is CATRQQGAGEQFF.

The chain links TRBV2 to TRBJ1-5; D call uncertain. The CDR3 length is 13 residues. CDR1 is SNHLY and CDR2 is FYNNEI in the germline V gene. Deletions cut 6 bases from V and 0 bases from J, with 6 bases between. The CDR3 DNA reads as TGTGCCAGCAGAAGCGATAGCAATCAGCCCCAGCATTTT. This sequence encodes CASRSDSNQPQHF.

The CDR3 coding sequence is TGTGCCAGCAGTGAATATCTTATGGGGAGACTCTACAATGAGCAGTTCTTC. It encodes CASSEYLMGRLYNEQFF. This sequence joins TRBV2 and TRBJ2-1; a weak D match, TRBD2 (5 bases). This CDR3 comprises 17 residues. Per the germline V gene, CDR1 is SNHLY and CDR2 is FYNNEI. Trimming removed 2 bases at V and 3 bases at J, with 17 bases between.

This chain connects TRBV19 to TRBJ1-2, with D maybe TRBD1 (5 bases). The germline V gene encodes CDR1 LNHDA and CDR2 SQIVND (reference sequence). With 3 bases removed from V and 0 bases from J, the gap between germline ends came to 8 bases. The CDR3 loop spans 14 amino acids. The CDR3 coding sequence is TGTGCCAGTAGTATCCGACAGACTAACTATGGCTACACCTTC. Amino acid sequence: CASSIRQTNYGYTF.

The chain combines TRBV5-1 with TRBJ1-6, with 8 bases aligning to TRBD1. From germline, CDR1 is SGHRS and CDR2 YFSETQ. The V segment lost 4 bases and the J segment 9 bases; nucleotides outside the gene matches: 9. The CDR3 covers 15 residues. CDR3 amino acids: CASSGLGQGTSPLHF. DNA of the CDR3: TGCGCCAGCAGCGGTCTAGGACAGGGAACTTCACCCCTCCACTTT. Filled out from reference TRBV5-1 and TRBJ1-6, the complete variable domain reads KAGVTQTPRYLIKTRGQQVTLSCSPISGHRSVSWYQQTPGQGLQFLFEYFSETQRNKGNFPGRFSGRQFSNSRSEMNVSTLELGDSALYLCASSGLGQGTSPLHFGNGTRLTVT.

The chain combines TRBV24-1 with TRBJ1-1; 8 nucleotides line up with TRBD1. Germline V gene lookup returns CDR1 KGHDR and CDR2 SFDVKD. Losses at the gene ends were 1 base for V and 4 bases for J; bases not matched to a gene: 7. The CDR3 consists of 16 residues. The CDR3 reads CATSDFWAGGGTEAFF. The CDR3 DNA is TGTGCCACCAGTGATTTTTGGGCAGGGGGCGGCACTGAAGCTTTCTTT.

The genes are TRBV2 and TRBJ2-1, with 12 positions matching TRBD2. The germline CDR1 and CDR2 sequences are SNHLY and FYNNEI. CDR3 size: 15 residues. The V segment lost 6 bases and the J segment 7 bases; nucleotides outside the gene matches: 7. Here the CDR3 DNA reads TGTGCCAGCAGAACGACTAGCGGGAGCAGTAATGAGCAGTTCTTC. Protein product: CASRTTSGSSNEQFF.

A note on this clone: In the same sample, other DNA sequences code for this CDR3. The chain carries TRBV27 and TRBJ1-2; D possibly corresponds to TRBD1 (5 bases). Germline V lookup: CDR1 MNHEY, CDR2 SMNVEV (reference sequence). CDR3 length: 13 residues. V gave up 2 bases and J gave up 5 bases, with 9 bases separating them. This chain's CDR3 is CASSLRQGYGYTF. DNA for the CDR3: TGTGCCAGCAGTTTAAGGCAGGGATATGGCTACACCTTC.

This sequence joins TRBV7-2 and TRBJ1-4, with D uncertain. This CDR3 is built from 14 residues. Germline CDR1 reads SGHTA; CDR2 reads FQGNSA. V was shortened by 5 bases and J by 8 bases, with 15 bases between the two germline ends. Written as DNA, the CDR3 is TGTGCCAGCAGCCTCGCGCCGACGGGGGAAAAACTGTTTTTT. This translates into CASSLAPTGEKLFF.

This clone has just one count. The rearrangement joins TRBV14 to TRBJ2-1; weak D call: TRBD2 (5 bases). The CDR3 consists of 14 residues. Deletions cut 4 bases from V and 3 bases from J, with 10 bases between. Germline CDR1 reads SGHDN; CDR2 reads FVKESK. CDR3 loop: CASSRPGFYNEQFF. CDR3 DNA: TGTGCCAGCAGCCGCCCGGGGTTCTACAATGAGCAGTTCTTC.

The chain carries TRBV25-1 and TRBJ1-6; D might be TRBD1 (5 bases). The CDR3 length is 13 residues. CDR1 and CDR2 (germline): MGHDK, SYGVNS. V lost 3 bases and J lost 9, with 9 bases in between. CDR3 region: CASSDIDSSPLHF. The CDR3 DNA sequence: TGTGCCAGCAGTGATATAGACAGTTCACCCCTCCACTTT. Looking up the rest from reference TRBV25-1 and TRBJ1-6 gives the full variable domain: EADIYQTPRYLVIGTGKKITLECSQTMGHDKMYWYQQDPGMELHLIHYSYGVNSTEKGDLSSESTVSRIRTEHFPLTLESARPSHTSQYLCASSDIDSSPLHFGNGTRLTVT.

The rearrangement links TRBV7-6 to TRBJ1-1; the D is unclear. The length of the CDR3 is 13 residues. CDR1 and CDR2 (germline): SGHVS, FNYEAQ. Trimming stripped 2 bases from V and 3 bases from J, with 7 bases between. CDR3 nucleotide sequence: TGTGCCAGCAGCTTATCTCCAGACACTGAAGCTTTCTTT. Translating gives CASSLSPDTEAFF.

V usage is TRBV7-9 and J usage is TRBJ1-4, with 9 positions matching TRBD1. V trimming: 5 bases; J trimming: 7 bases; junction bases outside the gene matches: 11. Per germline, CDR1 SEHNR and CDR2 FQNEAQ (reference sequence). CDR3 length equals 16 residues. CDR3 region: CASSTRGGTGIEKLFF. The DNA of the CDR3 is TGTGCCAGCAGCACTCGGGGCGGGACAGGGATTGAAAAACTGTTTTTT.

With regard to this clone: This CDR3 is also generated by other DNA sequences in the sample. This chain links TRBV30 with TRBJ1-1; no reliable D call. V was shortened by 0 bases and J by 1 base, with 6 bases between the two germline ends. CDR3 length: 13 amino acids. From germline, CDR1 is GTSNPN and CDR2 SVGIG (reference sequence). CDR3 residues: CAWSVSRNTEAFF. CDR3 nucleotides: TGTGCCTGGAGTGTAAGCCGGAACACTGAAGCTTTCTTT. The whole variable domain, remainder taken from reference TRBV30 and TRBJ1-1, is SQTIHQWPATLVQPVGSPLSLECTVEGTSNPNLYWYRQAAGRGLQLLFYSVGIGQISSEVPQNLSASRPQDRQFILSSKKLLLSDSGFYLCAWSVSRNTEAFFGQGTRLTVV.

The chain joins TRBV11-3 to TRBJ1-1; D not certain. Trimming shortened V by 6 bases and J by 0 bases, and 8 bases separated the two germline ends. CDR3 length: 13 residues. Germline V gene lookup returns CDR1 SGHNT and CDR2 YENEEA. CDR3 DNA sequence: TGTGCCAGCAGTTTGTATTTGAACACTGAAGCTTTCTTT. It yields the protein CASSLYLNTEAFF.

This chain connects TRBV30 to TRBJ1-1; unclear D gene. This CDR3 region has 13 residues. CDR1 and CDR2 (germline): GTSNPN, SVGIG (reference sequence). The V and J ends lost 0 bases and 5 bases respectively, with 10 bases between them. Written as DNA, the CDR3 is TGTGCCTGGAGTGTACAGCTTAGGACTGAAGCTTTCTTT. It encodes CAWSVQLRTEAFF.

This chain connects TRBV2 to TRBJ1-4; no clear D. The germline V gene encodes CDR1 SNHLY and CDR2 FYNNEI. The length of the CDR3 is 14 residues. The germline V and J ends were trimmed by 1 base and 8 bases, with 11 bases remaining between them. The DNA of the CDR3 is TGTGCCAGCAGTGAAGATGTAGTTCGAGAAAAACTGTTTTTT. This gives the protein CASSEDVVREKLFF.